The 29 T cell receptor beta chains below come from one sample, sequenced in a study of OX40 agonist ivuxolimab in advanced cancers. The library relied on the immunoSEQ multiplex PCR assay. Imported from immuneACCESS, the table was reduced by TCRdb to in-frame sequences with V and J called. These copies leave out some clones; in studies compared against another copy, an unresolved V gene accounts for under half, and the cause of the remainder is not known. For this sample there are 65,000 to 80,000 clones; about 89% appear just once. About 2% of the sample goes to the ten largest clones. Sequences were derived from CD4+ or CD8+ T cells sorted from blood, sampled in a trial of the OX40 agonist ivuxolimab. The receptors come from an adult with an advanced solid tumor such as melanoma, head and neck, liver or kidney cancer.

The V and J genes are TRBV6-1 and TRBJ2-5; D tentatively fits TRBD1 or TRBD2 (5 bases each). The CDR3 has 15 amino acids. Germline V gene data show CDR1 as MNHNS and CDR2 as SASEGT. The V and J ends lost 6 bases and 3 bases respectively, with 17 bases between them. The CDR3 reads CASSVRDAVEETQYF. CDR3 sequence (DNA): TGTGCCAGCAGCGTACGGGACGCCGTTGAAGAGACCCAGTACTTC.

This chain uses TRBV4-2 with TRBJ1-4; the match to TRBD1 covers 9 bases. The CDR3 extends over 16 amino acids. With V trimmed by 5 bases and J by 5 bases, 9 bases remained unmatched. Germline values: CDR1 LGHNA, CDR2 YNFKEQ. The CDR3 sequence: CASSERTGGLNEKLFF. The CDR3 DNA reads TGTGCCAGCAGCGAACGAACAGGGGGCCTCAATGAAAAACTGTTTTTT.

V and J are TRBV6-5 and TRBJ2-5; the match to TRBD2 covers 7 bases. The CDR3 sequence is 16 residues long. Trimming at V came to 2 bases and at J to 5 bases, leaving 11 bases not matched to a gene. Germline loops: CDR1 MNHEY, CDR2 SVGAGI. CDR3 region: CASSYTLSGGRETQYF. CDR3 DNA: TGTGCCAGCAGTTACACCCTCTCCGGGGGGAGGGAGACCCAGTACTTC.

V usage is TRBV7-2 and J usage is TRBJ2-5; 9 nucleotides align to TRBD2. The CDR3 is 16 residues long. Germline CDR1 and CDR2: SGHTA and FQGNSA. Unmatched junction bases numbered 7, after V lost 1 base and J lost 4 bases. The CDR3 DNA is TGTGCCAGCAGCTTAGTGGCGGGAGGGCCGCGAGAGACCCAGTACTTC. It translates to CASSLVAGGPRETQYF.

The chain uses TRBV7-2 and TRBJ2-5; TRBD1 is a possible D gene (6 bases). Germline CDR1 SGHTA, CDR2 FQGNSA. The CDR3 consists of 14 residues. V dropped 3 bases and J dropped 5 bases, with 13 bases sitting between them. In DNA, the CDR3 is TGTGCCAGCAGCTTTTCTGGGGGCGGGGAGACCCAGTACTTC. Translating gives CASSFSGGGETQYF. The full variable domain, its missing parts supplied by reference TRBV7-2 and TRBJ2-5, is GAGVSQSPSNKVTEKGKDVELRCDPISGHTALYWYRQSLGQGLEFLIYFQGNSAPDKSGLPSDRFSAERTGGSVSTLTIQRTQQEDSAVYLCASSFSGGGETQYFGPGTRLLVL.

Written as DNA, the CDR3 is TGTGCCAGCAGTTGGGTACCGGCGGGAGGGAAAACAGATACGCAGTATTTT. As protein: CASSWVPAGGKTDTQYF. The chain joins TRBV2 to TRBJ2-3, with TRBD2 matching over 9 bases. The V gene's germline CDR1 is SNHLY and CDR2 FYNNEI. V gave up 5 bases and J gave up 3 bases; unmatched junction bases: 12. The CDR3 totals 17 residues.

The chain recombines TRBV7-9 with TRBJ2-3; D is unresolved. The CDR3 has 16 residues. Germline V gives CDR1 SEHNR, CDR2 FQNEAQ (reference sequence). Trimming cost V 5 bases and J 5 bases, with 20 bases left between them. The CDR3 DNA reads TGTGCCAGCAGCATGATCCTCGGGCGCTCCCGAGATACGCAGTATTTT. It encodes CASSMILGRSRDTQYF.

The genes are TRBV10-3 and TRBJ2-1; 8 bases map to TRBD2. V trimming: 4 bases; J trimming: 1 base; junction bases outside the gene matches: 3. CDR1 ENHRY and CDR2 SYGVKD come from the germline V gene. This CDR3 contains 15 residues. The CDR3 is CAISAAGASYNEQFF. The CDR3 nucleotides are TGTGCCATCAGTGCAGCGGGGGCATCCTACAATGAGCAGTTCTTC.

The chain carries TRBV19 and TRBJ2-2; tentative D call: TRBD1 (5 bases). V gave up 3 bases and J gave up 0 bases, with 11 bases separating them. The CDR3 length is 16 residues. Looked up from germline, CDR1 is LNHDA and CDR2 is SQIVND (reference sequence). CDR3 loop: CASSIGAGANTGELFF. The CDR3 DNA is TGTGCCAGTAGTATTGGGGCAGGCGCGAACACCGGGGAGCTGTTTTTT.

The chain couples TRBV11-2 to TRBJ1-1, with 8 bases fitting TRBD1. Germline V CDR1 and CDR2: SGHAT, FQNNGV. V was pared by 5 bases and J by 11 bases, with 10 bases of the junction left unmatched. The CDR3 has 13 amino acids. CDR3 sequence (DNA): TGTGCCAGCAGCCCAGGACAGGGTACCAATGCTTTCTTT. It encodes CASSPGQGTNAFF. Complete variable domain (other parts from reference TRBV11-2 and TRBJ1-1): EAGVAQSPRYKIIEKRQSVAFWCNPISGHATLYWYQQILGQGPKLLIQFQNNGVVDDSQLPKDRFSAERLKGVDSTLKIQPAKLEDSAVYLCASSPGQGTNAFFGQGTRLTVV.

This sequence joins TRBV2 and TRBJ2-5, with a tentative D call TRBD2 (6 bases). CDR1 is SNHLY, CDR2 FYNNEI, per germline. The ends were cut back, 3 bases at V and 5 bases at J, with 13 bases in the middle. The CDR3 consists of 14 residues. The CDR3 bases are TGTGCCAGCAGTGAGCAGGGACTCCAGGAGACCCAGTACTTC. Amino acid sequence: CASSEQGLQETQYF.

This clone was detected only once. The chain joins TRBV4-1 to TRBJ1-5, with D possibly matching TRBD1 (5 bases). Germline V gives CDR1 MGHRA, CDR2 YSYEKL. V was pared by 4 bases and J by 5 bases, with 21 bases between. The CDR3 is 17 residues long. CDR3 bases: TGCGCCAGCAGCCCTCGGACATTTAGGGGACCTGATCAGCCCCAGCATTTT. Its translation is CASSPRTFRGPDQPQHF.

In DNA, the CDR3 is TGTGCCAGCAGTGAAGCAGGGGCAGCGCTAGAAGCTTTCTTT. Its translation: CASSEAGAALEAFF. The chain combines TRBV2 with TRBJ1-1, with D perhaps matching TRBD1 (5 bases). Trimming took off 0 bases at V and 8 bases at J, with 13 bases between the two ends. Per germline, CDR1 SNHLY and CDR2 FYNNEI. The CDR3 covers 14 residues.

The count of this clone is one. The chain has TRBV6-6 and TRBJ1-1; 7 bases match TRBD1. Losses at the gene ends were 5 bases for V and 5 bases for J; bases not matched to a gene: 8. Germline values: CDR1 MNHNY, CDR2 SVGAGI (reference sequence). The CDR3 sequence is 14 residues long. CDR3 nucleotide sequence: TGTGCCAGCAGTGGCGGCAGGGGGACGACTGAAGCTTTCTTT. Translating gives CASSGGRGTTEAFF.

This clone was observed a single time. The J gene is TRBJ2-5, the V gene TRBV7-6; D tentatively fits TRBD1 or TRBD2 (5 bases each). V lost 5 bases, J lost 5 bases, and 18 bases lay in between. This CDR3 has 15 residues. Per the germline V gene, CDR1 is SGHVS and CDR2 is FNYEAQ. CDR3 DNA: TGTGCCAGCAGCGAACGGGACGGTCGACGGGAGACCCAGTACTTC. This translates into CASSERDGRRETQYF.

This clone was seen only a few times. The rearrangement uses TRBV18 and TRBJ2-1; 9 nucleotides align to TRBD1. The V gene's germline CDR1 is KGHSH and CDR2 LQKENI. This CDR3 region has 16 residues. V lost 3 bases to trimming and J lost 6 bases; unmatched junction nucleotides: 9. The CDR3 sequence is CASSPSQGARLNEQFF. CDR3 nucleotide sequence: TGTGCCAGCTCACCGTCACAGGGGGCGAGGCTCAATGAGCAGTTCTTC.

V and J are TRBV7-2 and TRBJ2-3, with 14 bases identical to TRBD2. CDR1 SGHTA and CDR2 FQGNSA come from the germline V gene. The length of the CDR3 is 16 residues. V trimming: 4 bases; J trimming: 4 bases; junction bases outside the gene matches: 4. The CDR3 loop reads CASSSGTSGGADTQYF. The CDR3 DNA reads as TGTGCCAGCAGCTCGGGGACTAGCGGGGGTGCAGATACGCAGTATTTT.

The gene calls are TRBV12-5 and TRBJ2-1, with 8 bases matching TRBD2. The CDR3 extends over 15 amino acids. CDR1 is LGHNT and CDR2 is FRNRAP in the germline V gene. V trimming: 5 bases; J trimming: 10 bases; junction bases outside the gene matches: 13. The CDR3 is CASGGGAAGEGEQFF. The CDR3 DNA reads TGTGCTAGTGGTGGGGGGGCAGCGGGAGAGGGAGAGCAGTTCTTC.

The chain employs TRBV5-1 and TRBJ2-3, with 9 nucleotides matching TRBD2. The ends lost 4 bases at V and 4 bases at J; junction bases unmatched: 10. The V gene's germline CDR1 is SGHRS and CDR2 YFSETQ. CDR3 length equals 16 residues. CDR3 sequence reads: CASSPVGSGGPDTQYF. CDR3 DNA: TGCGCCAGCAGCCCGGTAGGGAGCGGGGGGCCAGATACGCAGTATTTT.

This clone was seen once. At one of its ends the junction is not consistent with the germline gene, which may arise from a read error. This chain connects TRBV7-9 to TRBJ2-7; 11 bases line up with TRBD2. Germline CDR1 and CDR2: SEHNR and FQNEAQ (reference sequence). The CDR3 totals 16 residues. CDR3: CASSSLAGGASHEQYF. The CDR3, as DNA: TGTGCCAGCAGCTCATTAGCGGGAGGGGCCTCCCACGAGCAGTACTTC.

The genes are TRBV10-1 and TRBJ2-1; 7 bases are shared with TRBD2. The length of the CDR3 is 18 residues. With V trimmed by 0 bases and J by 9 bases, 17 bases remained unmatched. Looked up from germline, CDR1 is WNHNN and CDR2 is SYGVQD (reference sequence). The DNA of the CDR3 is TGCGCCAGCAGTGAGTCTTGGTTCGCGGGAGATCGATATGGTGAGCAGTTCTTC. Its translation: CASSESWFAGDRYGEQFF.

The genes are TRBV30 and TRBJ1-1; tentative D call: TRBD1 (5 bases). V was pared by 2 bases and J by 5 bases, with 15 bases between. Germline CDR1 and CDR2: GTSNPN and SVGIG (reference sequence). This CDR3 has 14 amino acids. CDR3 in amino acids: CAWSSVGGGTEAFF. Here the CDR3 DNA reads TGTGCCTGGAGTTCAGTTGGGGGGGGGACTGAAGCTTTCTTT. Variable domain in full (rest from reference TRBV30 and TRBJ1-1): SQTIHQWPATLVQPVGSPLSLECTVEGTSNPNLYWYRQAAGRGLQLLFYSVGIGQISSEVPQNLSASRPQDRQFILSSKKLLLSDSGFYLCAWSSVGGGTEAFFGQGTRLTVV.

The chain combines TRBV2 with TRBJ2-7; D is unclear. Looked up from germline, CDR1 is SNHLY and CDR2 is FYNNEI. Trimming stripped 6 bases from V and 2 bases from J, with 5 bases between. CDR3 length equals 11 residues. CDR3 in DNA: TGTGCCAGCAGCCAAGCCTACGAGCAGTACTTC. The encoded protein is CASSQAYEQYF.

The chain joins TRBV7-6 to TRBJ1-1; no firm D call. The CDR3 is 15 amino acids. V dropped 1 base and J dropped 1 base, with 10 bases sitting between them. CDR1 is SGHVS, CDR2 FNYEAQ, per germline. The CDR3, as DNA: TGTGCCAGCAGCTTAGAAGTTCGACGGAACACTGAAGCTTTCTTT. Its translation: CASSLEVRRNTEAFF.

The chain links TRBV2 to TRBJ2-2, with TRBD2 identical over 7 bases. CDR3 size: 13 residues. Losses at the gene ends were 2 bases for V and 6 bases for J; bases not matched to a gene: 0. Germline V gives CDR1 SNHLY, CDR2 FYNNEI. In nucleotides, the CDR3 is TGTGCCAGCAGTGAAACTAGCGCCGGGGAGCTGTTTTTT. Translated: CASSETSAGELFF.

The chain has TRBV11-2 and TRBJ2-7, with 9 bases that match TRBD1. V gave up 3 bases and J gave up 5 bases; unmatched junction bases: 5. The V gene's germline CDR1 is SGHAT and CDR2 FQNNGV. The CDR3 contains 14 residues. DNA for the CDR3: TGTGCCAGCAGCTTGGCACAGGGGGCCCACGAGCAGTACTTC. Translating gives CASSLAQGAHEQYF. The full variable domain, rest sourced from reference TRBV11-2 and TRBJ2-7, is EAGVAQSPRYKIIEKRQSVAFWCNPISGHATLYWYQQILGQGPKLLIQFQNNGVVDDSQLPKDRFSAERLKGVDSTLKIQPAKLEDSAVYLCASSLAQGAHEQYFGPGTRLTVT.

The chain employs TRBV4-2 and TRBJ2-1, with D possibly being TRBD2 (5 bases). Germline V CDR1 and CDR2: LGHNA, YNFKEQ. V lost 4 bases to trimming and J lost 9 bases, with 13 bases between them. The CDR3 totals 13 residues. CDR3 sequence reads: CASSPQDYSEQFF. The DNA of the CDR3 is TGTGCCAGCAGCCCCCAAGACTATAGTGAGCAGTTCTTC.

This chain links TRBV6-5 with TRBJ1-5; a weak D match, TRBD1 (5 bases). This CDR3 comprises 14 residues. Between the trimmed V and J ends, which lost 8 bases and 7 bases, there was a span of 18 bases. The germline gives CDR1 MNHEY, CDR2 SVGAGI. CDR3 residues: CASQLLGVGQPQHF. The DNA of the CDR3 is TGTGCCAGCCAACTTCTAGGGGTGGGACAGCCCCAGCATTTT.

The V gene is TRBV4-1, the J gene TRBJ2-7; the D gene is possibly TRBD2 (6 bases). The CDR3 runs to 14 residues. Germline V lookup: CDR1 MGHRA, CDR2 YSYEKL. Trimming stripped 4 bases from V and 9 bases from J, with 19 bases between. CDR3 in amino acids: CASSPRDSGSGQYF. The CDR3 nucleotides read TGCGCCAGCAGCCCCAGGGACTCCGGTTCGGGGCAGTACTTC.